This T cell receptor beta chain was observed in a study of metastatic and nonmetastatic thyroid tumors. Whole-study results and caveats: Reportedly, malignant thyroid tumors had significantly higher TCR beta diversity than benign nodules, in blood and tumor.

The junction had 4 bases not matched to a gene; V was cut back by 2 bases and J by 4 bases. Germline V gene data show CDR1 as SGDLS and CDR2 as YYNGEE. The CDR3 runs to 15 residues. No treatment had been given to any patient before thyroid surgery. Original processing methods: What underpinned the distant-metastasis classifier for papillary thyroid cancer was the set of CDR3 differences across clinicopathological groups. TCRdb reprocessed the PCR reads via MiXCR. The V and J calls were not made by the authors but by TCRdb's processing. Of approximately 90,000 clones listed, about 13% are singletons. This clone has at least ten counts. Antigen specificity is unknown.

V is TRBV9 and J is TRBJ2-5; TRBD2 aligns across 11 bases. The clonotype comes from a female donor with papillary thyroid cancer or a benign thyroid nodule (not recorded which). Some clones in this sample may be carry-over from other donors' samples. Sequencing was performed on blood. This CDR3 is CASSVLAGGRETQYF. The CDR3, as DNA: TGTGCCAGCAGCGTGCTAGCGGGAGGAAGAGAGACCCAGTACTTC. Full variable domain (remainder filled in from reference TRBV9 and TRBJ2-5): DSGVTQTPKHLITATGQRVTLRCSPRSGDLSVYWYQQSLDQGLQFLIQYYNGEERAKGNILERFSAQQFPDLHSELNLSSLELGDSALYFCASSVLAGGRETQYFGPGTRLLVL.